The 32 T cell receptor beta chains given below trace back to one sample, sequenced in a study of blood T cells in healthy people across ages. A second PCR of 7 to 11 cycles used a sample-barcoded 5' primer and a J-beta primer mix. TCRdb reanalysed the 5' RACE reads using MiXCR and keeps one entry per CDR3 protein. This table has approximately 350,000 distinct CDR3 sequences, 52% appearing once. Sequencing input: blood. The receptors come from a man aged 55 to 70 in good health.

The chain couples TRBV7-9 to TRBJ2-1, with 11 bases fitting TRBD2. CDR3 length equals 19 residues. Germline CDR1 reads SEHNR; CDR2 reads FQNEAQ (reference sequence). V lost 2 bases to trimming and J lost 8 bases; unmatched junction nucleotides: 17. CDR3 sequence (DNA): TGTGCCAGCAGCTTAACCCTCCTTCTAGCGGGAGGTTACCAATATGAGCAGTTCTTC. Its protein is CASSLTLLLAGGYQYEQFF.

As concerns this clonotype: The junction differs from germline at one of its ends, possibly a read error. The rearrangement links TRBV2 to TRBJ2-7; TRBD2 agrees at 9 bases. There are 15 residues in the CDR3. In germline, CDR1 is SNHLY, CDR2 FYNNEI. The CDR3 protein is CASSEESGGHYEQYF. As DNA, the CDR3 is TGTGCCAGCAGCGAAGAAAGCGGGGGGCACTACGAGCAGTACTTC.

CDR3 residues: CAISDGTSGPLREQYF. The CDR3 region has the DNA TGTGCCATCAGTGACGGCACTAGCGGCCCACTACGTGAGCAGTACTTC. The chain carries TRBV10-3 and TRBJ2-7; 8 nucleotides agree with TRBD2. The CDR3 spans 16 residues. Germline CDR1 reads ENHRY; CDR2 reads SYGVKD. J lost 7 bases, V lost 3 bases, and 14 bases had no gene match.

This clonotype was observed a few times. One end of the junction is discordant with germline, which a read error may explain. The chain joins TRBV7-9 to TRBJ2-5; D is perhaps TRBD1 or TRBD2 (5 bases each). Germline CDR1 reads SEHNR; CDR2 reads FQNEAQ (reference sequence). CDR3 size: 14 residues. The CDR3 nucleotides read TGTGCCAGCAGCGTAGCCGGGGCTTGGGAGACCCAGTACTTC. Protein: CASSVAGAWETQYF. The full variable domain, in which reference TRBV7-9 and TRBJ2-5 provide the parts outside the CDR3, is DTGVSQNPRHKITKRGQNVTFRCDPISEHNRLYWYRQTLGQGPEFLTYFQNEAQLEKSRLLSDRFSAERPKGSFSTLEIQRTEQGDSAMYLCASSVAGAWETQYFGPGTRLLVL.

This chain connects TRBV12-5 to TRBJ1-5, with no clear D. The V end lost 4 bases, the J end lost 4 bases, and 5 bases lay between the germline ends. Germline assignment: CDR1 LGHNT and CDR2 FRNRAP. The CDR3 length is 12 residues. This chain's CDR3 is CASGYVNQPQHF. CDR3 in DNA: TGTGCTAGTGGTTACGTTAATCAGCCCCAGCATTTT.

V is TRBV30 and J is TRBJ2-5; possible D gene TRBD1, 5 bases. CDR3 length: 11 residues. The V end lost 1 base, the J end lost 6 bases, and 6 bases lay between the germline ends. CDR1 is GTSNPN, CDR2 SVGIG, per germline (reference sequence). CDR3 residues: CAWSEGKTQYF. The CDR3 DNA reads as TGTGCCTGGAGTGAGGGGAAGACCCAGTACTTC.

V and J are TRBV10-3 and TRBJ2-3; 13 positions match TRBD2. Germline V gives CDR1 ENHRY, CDR2 SYGVKD. Trimming took 2 bases from V and 3 from J; bases not matched to a gene: 2. The CDR3 spans 16 residues. Here the CDR3 reads CAISEGLAGATDTQYF. CDR3 nucleotides: TGTGCCATCAGTGAGGGACTAGCGGGAGCGACAGATACGCAGTATTTT.

The rearrangement joins TRBV20-1 to TRBJ1-5; D is perhaps TRBD1 (5 bases). V lost 0 bases, J lost 2 bases, and 17 bases lay in between. Germline-derived CDR1 and CDR2 are DFQATT and SNEGSKA (reference sequence). The CDR3 is made up of 17 amino acids. The CDR3 sequence is CSARDRMRQGGNQPQHF. The CDR3 nucleotides read TGCAGTGCTAGAGATAGGATGAGGCAGGGCGGCAATCAGCCCCAGCATTTT.

This chain connects TRBV29-1 to TRBJ1-5, with 7 bases fitting TRBD1. With 6 bases clipped from V and 6 bases from J, the junction kept 5 bases outside the gene matches. Germline V gene lookup returns CDR1 SQVTM and CDR2 ANQGSEA. This CDR3 contains 12 residues. The CDR3 reads CSVTGAGQPQHF. In nucleotides, the CDR3 is TGCAGCGTCACAGGGGCGGGTCAGCCCCAGCATTTT.

Only a few counts were recorded for this clonotype. V gene TRBV18 combines with J gene TRBJ1-2, with D uncertain. The CDR3 totals 12 residues. Per the germline V gene, CDR1 is KGHSH and CDR2 is LQKENI. V lost 5 bases to trimming and J lost 7 bases, with 11 bases between them. In nucleotides, the CDR3 is TGTGCCAGCTCAGCGCTGAGCGGTGGCTACACCTTC. It specifies CASSALSGGYTF.

This clonotype was found many times. V and J are TRBV29-1 and TRBJ1-2, with D unresolved. Trimming pared 5 bases from V and 1 base from J, leaving 8 bases between. Germline V gene sequence: CDR1 SQVTM, CDR2 ANQGSEA. This CDR3 region has 12 residues. Here the CDR3 reads CSVRTDNYGYTF. DNA for the CDR3: TGCAGCGTTCGGACGGATAACTATGGCTACACCTTC.

V is TRBV29-1 and J is TRBJ2-1, with 8 bases aligning to TRBD2. The germline gives CDR1 SQVTM, CDR2 ANQGSEA. V trimming: 6 bases; J trimming: 7 bases; junction bases outside the gene matches: 8. The CDR3 totals 13 residues. In DNA, the CDR3 is TGCAGCGTAGCAGCGGGAGACCGGAATGAGCAGTTCTTC. It yields the protein CSVAAGDRNEQFF.

This clonotype has at least ten counts. The chain's CDR3 is CASSFEGPPEQYF. Here the CDR3 DNA reads TGCGCCAGCAGCTTTGAGGGTCCTCCCGAGCAGTACTTC. The chain recombines TRBV5-1 with TRBJ2-7; possibly TRBD2 for D (5 bases). The germline CDR1 and CDR2 sequences are SGHRS and YFSETQ. The V gene lost 2 bases and the J gene lost 6 bases, with 12 bases spanning the gap. This CDR3 comprises 13 residues. Using reference TRBV5-1 and TRBJ2-7 for the parts outside the CDR3, the full variable domain is KAGVTQTPRYLIKTRGQQVTLSCSPISGHRSVSWYQQTPGQGLQFLFEYFSETQRNKGNFPGRFSGRQFSNSRSEMNVSTLELGDSALYLCASSFEGPPEQYFGPGTRLTVT.

The chain employs TRBV12-3 or TRBV12-4 and TRBJ2-3, with 10 bases identical to TRBD2. The CDR3 runs 14 residues. V shed 8 bases and J 1 base; nucleotides not matched to a gene: 3. The CDR3 loop reads CASERGGGTDTQYF. The CDR3 DNA reads TGTGCCAGCGAGCGGGGGGGAGGCACAGATACGCAGTATTTT.

The J gene is TRBJ2-4, the V gene TRBV5-1; the D is unclear. The J call may be faulty, since TRBJ2-5 better matches the DNA end. Germline V lookup: CDR1 SGHRS, CDR2 YFSETQ. CDR3 length: 14 amino acids. The CDR3 DNA sequence: TGCGCCAGCAGCTTTTCGGGTCGACAAGAGACCCAGTACTTC. Translated: CASSFSGRQETQYF.

V is TRBV20-1 and J is TRBJ1-2, with TRBD1 as a possible D gene (6 bases). V lost 0 bases and J lost 7, with 12 bases in between. Germline CDR1 and CDR2: DFQATT and SNEGSKA (reference sequence). This CDR3 is 13 amino acids long. In DNA, the CDR3 is TGCAGTGCTAGAGATCGGGGGGCAGGTGGCTACACCTTC. As protein: CSARDRGAGGYTF.

V gene TRBV9 combines with J gene TRBJ2-7, with D perhaps being TRBD1 or TRBD2 (5 bases each). V was shortened by 5 bases and J by 4 bases, with 16 bases between the two germline ends. There are 14 residues in the CDR3. The germline V gene has CDR1 SGDLS and CDR2 YYNGEE. The CDR3 sequence is CASSFGANQYEQYF. The CDR3 region has the DNA TGTGCCAGCAGTTTCGGGGCTAACCAATACGAGCAGTACTTC.

This clonotype turned up a few times. This chain connects TRBV2 to TRBJ2-3; TRBD2 agrees at 11 bases. The CDR3 has 15 residues. V was clipped by 8 bases and J by 0 bases; unmatched bases: 4. Looked up from germline, CDR1 is SNHLY and CDR2 is FYNNEI. The CDR3 region is CASGTSGSSTDTQYF. CDR3 in DNA: TGTGCCAGCGGGACTAGCGGCTCTAGCACAGATACGCAGTATTTT.

This clonotype was observed a few times. The chain is built from TRBV6-5 and TRBJ2-7; a weak D match, TRBD1 (5 bases). The CDR3 contains 13 residues. Germline CDR1 MNHEY, CDR2 SVGAGI. V was shortened by 2 bases and J by 3 bases, with 8 bases between the two germline ends. The CDR3 coding sequence is TGTGCCAGCAGTTACGGACAACGCTACGAGCAGTACTTC. It encodes CASSYGQRYEQYF.

This clonotype has only a few counts. The V and J genes are TRBV14 and TRBJ2-6; weak D call: TRBD1 (6 bases). Germline V lookup: CDR1 SGHDN, CDR2 FVKESK. This CDR3 has 16 residues. V lost 3 bases and J 4 bases, leaving 13 bases between the germline ends. CDR3 DNA sequence: TGTGCCAGCAGCCATTACCAGGGGAAAGGGGCCAACGTCCTGACTTTC. It codes for CASSHYQGKGANVLTF.

The chain couples TRBV27 to TRBJ2-1, with 7 nucleotides matching TRBD2. CDR1 is MNHEY and CDR2 is SMNVEV in the germline V gene (reference sequence). Trimming at V came to 6 bases and at J to 4 bases, leaving 9 bases not matched to a gene. The CDR3 length is 15 residues. CDR3 region: CASRAPGGAYNEQFF. DNA of the CDR3: TGTGCCAGCAGAGCCCCGGGGGGAGCTTACAATGAGCAGTTCTTC.

The chain combines TRBV28 with TRBJ2-4; 10 bases line up with TRBD2. The J call may be mistaken, given a closer DNA end match to TRBJ2-7. Per germline, CDR1 MDHEN and CDR2 SYDVKM. The CDR3 contains 15 residues. The CDR3 sequence: CASSGPGTSDYEQYF. In nucleotides, the CDR3 is TGTGCCAGCAGTGGCCCCGGGACTAGCGACTACGAGCAGTACTTC.

This clonotype was observed a handful of times. The rearrangement joins TRBV7-2 to TRBJ2-5; 7 nucleotides line up with TRBD2. V shed 1 base and J 5 bases; nucleotides not matched to a gene: 7. This CDR3 comprises 15 residues. Germline V gene lookup returns CDR1 SGHTA and CDR2 FQGNSA. CDR3 nucleotides: TGTGCCAGCAGCTTAGGGGGGAGGGCCCTGGAGACCCAGTACTTC. Encoded protein: CASSLGGRALETQYF. Looking up the rest from reference TRBV7-2 and TRBJ2-5 gives the full variable domain: GAGVSQSPSNKVTEKGKDVELRCDPISGHTALYWYRQSLGQGLEFLIYFQGNSAPDKSGLPSDRFSAERTGGSVSTLTIQRTQQEDSAVYLCASSLGGRALETQYFGPGTRLLVL.

This rearrangement joins TRBV5-1 to TRBJ1-2; D might be TRBD1 (6 bases). This CDR3 spans 14 amino acids. The V and J ends lost 2 bases and 7 bases respectively, with 15 bases between them. The germline CDR1 and CDR2 sequences are SGHRS and YFSETQ. CDR3: CASSFQGTDLGYTF. The DNA for the CDR3 is TGCGCCAGCAGCTTCCAGGGGACGGACCTTGGCTACACCTTC. Variable domain in full (rest from reference TRBV5-1 and TRBJ1-2): KAGVTQTPRYLIKTRGQQVTLSCSPISGHRSVSWYQQTPGQGLQFLFEYFSETQRNKGNFPGRFSGRQFSNSRSEMNVSTLELGDSALYLCASSFQGTDLGYTFGSGTRLTVV.

The rearrangement links TRBV7-2 to TRBJ1-2, with a weak D call TRBD1 (6 bases). The V end was cut by 5 bases, the J end by 8 bases, with 21 bases between. The CDR3 has 15 amino acids. Germline V gene sequence: CDR1 SGHTA, CDR2 FQGNSA. The CDR3 loop is CASSATGKGYGGYTF. In DNA form, the CDR3 reads TGTGCCAGCAGCGCCACAGGGAAGGGGTACGGAGGCTACACCTTC.

The chain joins TRBV10-1 to TRBJ2-3; tentatively, D is TRBD2 (5 bases). Germline V lookup: CDR1 WNHNN, CDR2 SYGVQD (reference sequence). V was pared by 6 bases and J by 1 base, with 14 bases between. This CDR3 comprises 15 residues. DNA of the CDR3: TGCGCCAGCAGCAAAAGGACTCTAGGCACAGATACGCAGTATTTT. It translates to CASSKRTLGTDTQYF.

This clonotype was seen at least ten times. The chain employs TRBV29-1 and TRBJ2-5; possible D gene TRBD2, 6 bases. Trimming removed 6 bases at V and 1 base at J, with 9 bases between. The CDR3 extends over 12 amino acids. CDR1 and CDR2 (germline): SQVTM, ANQGSEA. Written as DNA, the CDR3 is TGCAGCGTCACGGGACTCCAAGAGACCCAGTACTTC. Residues: CSVTGLQETQYF.

The chain is built from TRBV7-2 and TRBJ1-2, with D hard to call. V lost 6 bases and J lost 4, with 12 bases in between. Per the germline V gene, CDR1 is SGHTA and CDR2 is FQGNSA. This CDR3 has 13 residues. The CDR3 nucleotides are TGTGCCAGCAGTAGTACAGAGCCCTATGGCTACACCTTC. It specifies CASSSTEPYGYTF.

The rearrangement uses TRBV7-9 and TRBJ2-5; TRBD2 agrees at 13 bases. Looked up from germline, CDR1 is SEHNR and CDR2 is FQNEAQ (reference sequence). The CDR3 spans 16 residues. V lost 5 bases and J lost 11; bases outside the gene matches: 14. DNA of the CDR3: TGTGCCAGCAGCCGGGGAGCGGGACTAGCGGGGAATGAGCAGTACTTC. It specifies CASSRGAGLAGNEQYF. Complete variable domain (other parts from reference TRBV7-9 and TRBJ2-5): DTGVSQNPRHKITKRGQNVTFRCDPISEHNRLYWYRQTLGQGPEFLTYFQNEAQLEKSRLLSDRFSAERPKGSFSTLEIQRTEQGDSAMYLCASSRGAGLAGNEQYFGPGTRLLVL.

This rearrangement joins TRBV7-2 to TRBJ2-3, with 14 bases that match TRBD2. Germline CDR1 SGHTA, CDR2 FQGNSA. Trimming took 6 bases from V and 6 from J; bases not matched to a gene: 11. This CDR3 has 17 amino acids. CDR3 in DNA: TGTGCCAGCAGTTCCCCGGGACTAGCGGGAGTAGGGGATACGCAGTATTTT. It encodes CASSSPGLAGVGDTQYF. Complete variable domain (other parts from reference TRBV7-2 and TRBJ2-3): GAGVSQSPSNKVTEKGKDVELRCDPISGHTALYWYRQSLGQGLEFLIYFQGNSAPDKSGLPSDRFSAERTGGSVSTLTIQRTQQEDSAVYLCASSSPGLAGVGDTQYFGPGTRLTVL.

V is TRBV4-1 and J is TRBJ2-4; D unresolved. Germline assignment: CDR1 MGHRA and CDR2 YSYEKL. V lost 1 base, J lost 7 bases, and 14 bases lay in between. The CDR3 spans 15 residues. The CDR3 region has the DNA TGCGCCAGCAGCCAAGGCCTTGGGCCCGGGAACATTCAGTACTTC. Protein sequence: CASSQGLGPGNIQYF.

V usage is TRBV30 and J usage is TRBJ2-7; a possible D gene is TRBD1 (7 bases). V lost 2 bases, J lost 5 bases, and 13 bases lay in between. This CDR3 is built from 13 residues. The germline V gene has CDR1 GTSNPN and CDR2 SVGIG (reference sequence). In DNA form, the CDR3 reads TGTGCCTGGAGTTGGGGCAGGGGGGACGAGCAGTACTTC. Protein sequence: CAWSWGRGDEQYF.